This T cell receptor (beta chain) was sequenced for a study of regulatory T cells in long-lasting Graves disease. V shed 5 bases and J shed 4 bases, with 18 bases lying between them. The CDR3 totals 15 residues. From germline, CDR1 is LNHDA and CDR2 SQIVND (reference sequence). Sample time point: newly diagnosed GD, antithyroid drugs for less than 3 months. PBMC-extracted RNA yielded the TCR library. General study points: Persistent cases of Graves' showed reduced TCR diversity relative to newly diagnosed patients.

Combining iRepertoire HTBI primers with Arm-PCR of CDR3 regions, the authors built TCR beta libraries. TCRdb analysed the multiplex PCR reads with MiXCR anew, one entry per CDR3 protein. The repertoire holds fewer than 400,000 distinct CDR3 sequences, with 15% to 20% as singletons. There are many counts of this clonotype. The antigen remains undetermined. Sequencing was performed on peripheral blood mononuclear cells (PBMCs), taken at new diagnosis, from a patient treated with antithyroid drugs. This TCR came from a female donor with Graves disease. The genes are TRBV19 and TRBJ2-7; D is unclear. CDR3 coding DNA: TGTGCCAGTAGTTTTTCCGGCCACACGTTTTACGAGCAGTACTTC. It encodes CASSFSGHTFYEQYF.